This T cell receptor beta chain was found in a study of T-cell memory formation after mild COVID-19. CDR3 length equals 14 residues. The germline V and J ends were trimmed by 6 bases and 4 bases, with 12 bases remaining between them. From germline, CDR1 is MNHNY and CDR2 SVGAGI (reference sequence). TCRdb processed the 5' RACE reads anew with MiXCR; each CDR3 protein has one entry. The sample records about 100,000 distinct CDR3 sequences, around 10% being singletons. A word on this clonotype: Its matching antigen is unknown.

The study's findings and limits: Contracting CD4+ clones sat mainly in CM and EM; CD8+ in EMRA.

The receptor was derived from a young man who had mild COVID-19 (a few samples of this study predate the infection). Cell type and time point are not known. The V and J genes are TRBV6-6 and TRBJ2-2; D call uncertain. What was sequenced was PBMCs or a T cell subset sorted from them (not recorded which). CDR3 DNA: TGTGCCAGCAGCCGTCGGGCCACCACCGGGGAGCTGTTTTTT. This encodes CASSRRATTGELFF.